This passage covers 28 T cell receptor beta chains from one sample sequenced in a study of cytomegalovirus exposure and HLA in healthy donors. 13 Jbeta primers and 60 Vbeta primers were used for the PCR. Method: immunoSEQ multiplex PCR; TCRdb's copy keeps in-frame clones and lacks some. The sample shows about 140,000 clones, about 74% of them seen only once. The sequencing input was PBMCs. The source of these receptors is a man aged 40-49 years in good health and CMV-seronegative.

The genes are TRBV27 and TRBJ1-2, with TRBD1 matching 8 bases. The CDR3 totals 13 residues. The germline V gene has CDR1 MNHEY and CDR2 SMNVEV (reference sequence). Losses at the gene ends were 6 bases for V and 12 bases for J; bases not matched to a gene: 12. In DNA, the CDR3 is TGTGCCAGCAGATCCCCTTCCTTGGGACAGGACACCTTC. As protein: CASRSPSLGQDTF.

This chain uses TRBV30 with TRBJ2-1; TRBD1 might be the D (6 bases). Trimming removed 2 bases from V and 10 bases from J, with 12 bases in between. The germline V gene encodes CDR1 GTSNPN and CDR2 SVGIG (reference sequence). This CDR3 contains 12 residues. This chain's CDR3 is CAWSKQGPEQFF. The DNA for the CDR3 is TGTGCCTGGAGTAAACAGGGTCCCGAGCAGTTCTTC.

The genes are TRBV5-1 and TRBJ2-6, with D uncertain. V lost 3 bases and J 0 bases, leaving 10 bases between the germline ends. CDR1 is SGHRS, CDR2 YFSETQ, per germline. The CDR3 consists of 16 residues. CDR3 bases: TGCGCCAGCAGCTCGACTCCACGCTCTGGGGCCAACGTCCTGACTTTC. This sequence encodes CASSSTPRSGANVLTF.

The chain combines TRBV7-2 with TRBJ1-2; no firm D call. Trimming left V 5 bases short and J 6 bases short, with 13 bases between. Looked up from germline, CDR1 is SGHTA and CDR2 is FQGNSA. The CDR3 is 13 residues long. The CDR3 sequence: CASSPQWGDGYTF. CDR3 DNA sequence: TGTGCCAGCAGCCCACAGTGGGGAGATGGCTACACCTTC.

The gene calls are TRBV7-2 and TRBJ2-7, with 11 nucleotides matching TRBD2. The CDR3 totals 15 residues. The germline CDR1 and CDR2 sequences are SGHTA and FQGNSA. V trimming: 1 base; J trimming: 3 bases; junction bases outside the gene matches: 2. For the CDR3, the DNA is TGTGCCAGCAGCTTAGGGGGGACTAGCGGCTACGAGCAGTACTTC. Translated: CASSLGGTSGYEQYF.

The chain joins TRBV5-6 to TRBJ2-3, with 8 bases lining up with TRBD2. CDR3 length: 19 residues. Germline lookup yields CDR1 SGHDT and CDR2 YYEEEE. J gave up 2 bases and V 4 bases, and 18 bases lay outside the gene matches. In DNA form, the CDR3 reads TGTGCCAGCAGCAAAAACGGGGGGCTAGCGGGCACTAACACAGATACGCAGTATTTT. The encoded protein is CASSKNGGLAGTNTDTQYF.

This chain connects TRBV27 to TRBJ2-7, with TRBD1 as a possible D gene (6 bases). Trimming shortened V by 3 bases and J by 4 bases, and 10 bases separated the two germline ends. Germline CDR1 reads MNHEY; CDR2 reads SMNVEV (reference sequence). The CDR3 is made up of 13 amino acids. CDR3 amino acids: CASSFAGAYEQYF. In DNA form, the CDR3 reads TGTGCCAGCAGTTTTGCAGGGGCATACGAGCAGTACTTC.

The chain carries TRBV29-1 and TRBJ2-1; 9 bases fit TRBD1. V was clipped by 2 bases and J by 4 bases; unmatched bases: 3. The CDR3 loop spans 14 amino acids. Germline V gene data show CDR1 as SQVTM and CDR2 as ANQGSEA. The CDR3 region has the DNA TGCAGCGTTGAAAGGGACAGGGTGTACAATGAGCAGTTCTTC. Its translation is CSVERDRVYNEQFF.

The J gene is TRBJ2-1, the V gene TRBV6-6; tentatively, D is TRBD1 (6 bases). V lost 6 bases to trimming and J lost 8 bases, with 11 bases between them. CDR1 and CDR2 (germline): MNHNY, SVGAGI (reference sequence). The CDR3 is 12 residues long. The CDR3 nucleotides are TGTGCCAGCAGAGCGACAGGTGATGAGCAGTTCTTC. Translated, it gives CASRATGDEQFF.

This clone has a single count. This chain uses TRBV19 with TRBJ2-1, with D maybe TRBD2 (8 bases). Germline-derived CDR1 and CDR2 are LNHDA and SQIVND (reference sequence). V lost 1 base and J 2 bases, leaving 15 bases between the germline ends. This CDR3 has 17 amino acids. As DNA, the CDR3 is TGTGCCAGTAGTATAGCGGGAGGGGGCTTCGCCTACAATGAGCAGTTCTTC. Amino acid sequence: CASSIAGGGFAYNEQFF.

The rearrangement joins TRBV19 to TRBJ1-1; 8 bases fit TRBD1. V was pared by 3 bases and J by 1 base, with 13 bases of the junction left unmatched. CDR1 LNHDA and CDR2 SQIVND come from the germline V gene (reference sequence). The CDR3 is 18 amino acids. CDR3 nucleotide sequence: TGTGCCAGTAGTATCGACGCAGGGGGCCTCGGTGGGAACACTGAAGCTTTCTTT. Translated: CASSIDAGGLGGNTEAFF.

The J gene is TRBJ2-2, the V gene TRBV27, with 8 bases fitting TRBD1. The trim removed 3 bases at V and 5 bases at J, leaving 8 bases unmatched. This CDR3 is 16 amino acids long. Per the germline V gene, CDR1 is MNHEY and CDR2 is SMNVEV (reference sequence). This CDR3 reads CASSFRQGALTGELFF. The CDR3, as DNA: TGTGCCAGCAGTTTTCGTCAGGGGGCGCTAACCGGGGAGCTGTTTTTT.

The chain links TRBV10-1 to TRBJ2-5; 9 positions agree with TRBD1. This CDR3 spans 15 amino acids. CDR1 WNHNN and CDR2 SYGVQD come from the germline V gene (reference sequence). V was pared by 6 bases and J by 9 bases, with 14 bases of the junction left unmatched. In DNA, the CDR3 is TGCGCCAGCAGCAGACGGGACAGGGAATGGGGAGCCCAGTACTTC. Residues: CASSRRDREWGAQYF.

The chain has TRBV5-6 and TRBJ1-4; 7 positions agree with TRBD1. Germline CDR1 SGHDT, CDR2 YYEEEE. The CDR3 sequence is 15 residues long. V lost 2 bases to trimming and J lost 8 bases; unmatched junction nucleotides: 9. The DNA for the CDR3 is TGTGCCAGCAGCTTAAATAGGGGGCGAAGCGAAAAACTGTTTTTT. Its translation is CASSLNRGRSEKLFF.

The CDR3 sequence is CASKDMQTTLDEQYF. The CDR3 nucleotides are TGTGCCAGCAAAGACATGCAGACTACCCTGGACGAGCAGTACTTC. V and J are TRBV27 and TRBJ2-7; weak D call: TRBD2 (5 bases). The germline V and J ends were trimmed by 7 bases and 5 bases, with 21 bases remaining between them. This CDR3 is 15 amino acids long. Germline V gene sequence: CDR1 MNHEY, CDR2 SMNVEV (reference sequence).

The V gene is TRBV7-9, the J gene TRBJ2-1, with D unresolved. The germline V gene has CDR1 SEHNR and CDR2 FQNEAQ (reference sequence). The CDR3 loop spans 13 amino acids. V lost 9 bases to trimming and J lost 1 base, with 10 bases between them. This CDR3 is CASLVGSYNEQFF. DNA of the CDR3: TGTGCCAGTCTGGTCGGTTCCTACAATGAGCAGTTCTTC.

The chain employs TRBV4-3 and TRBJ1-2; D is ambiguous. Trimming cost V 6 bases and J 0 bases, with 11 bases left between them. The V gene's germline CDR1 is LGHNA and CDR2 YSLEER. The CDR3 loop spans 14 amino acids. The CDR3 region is CASSPNLANYGYTF. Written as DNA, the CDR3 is TGCGCCAGCAGTCCAAACTTAGCTAACTATGGCTACACCTTC.

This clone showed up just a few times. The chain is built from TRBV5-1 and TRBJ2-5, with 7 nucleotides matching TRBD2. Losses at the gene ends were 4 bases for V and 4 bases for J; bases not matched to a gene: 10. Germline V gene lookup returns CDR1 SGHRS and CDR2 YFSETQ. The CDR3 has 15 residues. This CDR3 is CASSQGEGAVETQYF. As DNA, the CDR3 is TGCGCCAGCAGCCAAGGGGAGGGAGCGGTAGAGACCCAGTACTTC. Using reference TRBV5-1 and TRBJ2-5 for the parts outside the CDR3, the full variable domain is KAGVTQTPRYLIKTRGQQVTLSCSPISGHRSVSWYQQTPGQGLQFLFEYFSETQRNKGNFPGRFSGRQFSNSRSEMNVSTLELGDSALYLCASSQGEGAVETQYFGPGTRLLVL.

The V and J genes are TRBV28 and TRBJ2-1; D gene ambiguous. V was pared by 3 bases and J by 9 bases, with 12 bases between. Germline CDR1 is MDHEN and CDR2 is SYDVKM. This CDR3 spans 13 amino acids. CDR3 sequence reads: CASSFRRFGEQFF. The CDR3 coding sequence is TGTGCCAGCAGTTTTCGCCGGTTTGGTGAGCAGTTCTTC.

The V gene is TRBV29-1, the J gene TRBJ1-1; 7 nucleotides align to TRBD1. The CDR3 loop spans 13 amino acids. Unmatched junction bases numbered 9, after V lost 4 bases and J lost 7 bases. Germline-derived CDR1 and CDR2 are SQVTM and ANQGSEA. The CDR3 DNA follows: TGCAGCGTTGTGACAGGGCTCGAGGATGAAGCTTTCTTT. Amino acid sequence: CSVVTGLEDEAFF.

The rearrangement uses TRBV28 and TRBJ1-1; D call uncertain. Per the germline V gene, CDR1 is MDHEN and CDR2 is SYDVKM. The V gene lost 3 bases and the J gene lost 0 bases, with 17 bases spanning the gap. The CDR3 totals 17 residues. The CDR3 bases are TGTGCCAGCAGTTTCGATGGCGGGAATTTAATGAACACTGAAGCTTTCTTT. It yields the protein CASSFDGGNLMNTEAFF.

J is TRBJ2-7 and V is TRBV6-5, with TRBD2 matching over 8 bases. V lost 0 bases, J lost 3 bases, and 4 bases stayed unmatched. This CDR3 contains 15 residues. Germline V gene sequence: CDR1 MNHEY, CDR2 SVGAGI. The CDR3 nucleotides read TGTGCCAGCAGTTACTCTACTAGCGGCCTCTACGAGCAGTACTTC. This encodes CASSYSTSGLYEQYF.

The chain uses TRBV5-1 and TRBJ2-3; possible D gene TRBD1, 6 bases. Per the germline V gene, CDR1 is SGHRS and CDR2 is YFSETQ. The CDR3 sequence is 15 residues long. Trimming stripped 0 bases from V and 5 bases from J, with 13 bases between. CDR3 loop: CASSLVLSGVDTQYF. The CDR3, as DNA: TGCGCCAGCAGCTTGGTGTTGTCAGGGGTAGATACGCAGTATTTT.

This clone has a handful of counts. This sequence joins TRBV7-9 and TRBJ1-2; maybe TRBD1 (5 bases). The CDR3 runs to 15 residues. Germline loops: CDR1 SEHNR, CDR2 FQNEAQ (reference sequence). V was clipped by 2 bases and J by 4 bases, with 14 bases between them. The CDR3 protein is CASSLTTVFPYGYTF. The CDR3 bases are TGTGCCAGCAGCTTAACGACAGTCTTCCCCTATGGCTACACCTTC. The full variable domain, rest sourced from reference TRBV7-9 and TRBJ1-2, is DTGVSQNPRHKITKRGQNVTFRCDPISEHNRLYWYRQTLGQGPEFLTYFQNEAQLEKSRLLSDRFSAERPKGSFSTLEIQRTEQGDSAMYLCASSLTTVFPYGYTFGSGTRLTVV.

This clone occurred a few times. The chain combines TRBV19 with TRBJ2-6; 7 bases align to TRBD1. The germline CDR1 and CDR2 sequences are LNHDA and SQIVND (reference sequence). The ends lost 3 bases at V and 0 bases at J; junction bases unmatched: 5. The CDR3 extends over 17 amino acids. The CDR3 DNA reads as TGTGCCAGTAGTATGGATAGGGGGCTCTCTGGGGCCAACGTCCTGACTTTC. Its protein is CASSMDRGLSGANVLTF. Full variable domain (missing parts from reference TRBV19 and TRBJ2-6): DGGITQSPKYLFRKEGQNVTLSCEQNLNHDAMYWYRQDPGQGLRLIYYSQIVNDFQKGDIAEGYSVSREKKESFPLTVTSAQKNPTAFYLCASSMDRGLSGANVLTFGAGSRLTVL.

The CDR3 here is CASSLGSMGEKLFF. The CDR3 nucleotides are TGTGCCAGCAGTTTGGGCAGTATGGGTGAAAAACTGTTTTTT. The chain recombines TRBV28 with TRBJ1-4; D is uncertain. Trimming took off 3 bases at V and 7 bases at J, with 12 bases between the two ends. Germline assignment: CDR1 MDHEN and CDR2 SYDVKM. This CDR3 has 14 amino acids.

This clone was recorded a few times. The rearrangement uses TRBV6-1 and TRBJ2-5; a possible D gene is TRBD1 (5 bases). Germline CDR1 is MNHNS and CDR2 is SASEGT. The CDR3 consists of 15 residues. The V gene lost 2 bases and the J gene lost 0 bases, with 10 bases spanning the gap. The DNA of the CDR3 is TGTGCCAGCAGTGAATCTTACAGGTACCAAGAGACCCAGTACTTC. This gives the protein CASSESYRYQETQYF.

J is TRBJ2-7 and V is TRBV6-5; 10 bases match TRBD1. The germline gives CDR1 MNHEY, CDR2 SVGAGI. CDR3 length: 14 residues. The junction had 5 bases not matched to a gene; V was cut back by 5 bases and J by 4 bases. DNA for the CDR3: TGTGCCAGCAGTCCCGGACAGGGGGGGTACGAGCAGTACTTC. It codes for CASSPGQGGYEQYF.